This T cell receptor beta chain was sequenced during a study of beta chain features in type 1 diabetes. Study-wide points: Possibly, sequencing cDNA over-represented cells that had high TCR expression levels. For Type 1 diabetes patients, all four CD4+ subsets carried TCRB CDR3s that were moderately but significantly shorter.

Expressed TCRB transcripts were sequenced because the isolated RNA had all been reverse transcribed beforehand. Clones were sequenced by immunoSEQ multiplex PCR, and TCRdb holds only the in-frame ones, with some missing. The profile shows around 40,000 clones, around 50% of them singletons. Stem cell-like memory, regulatory, central memory and naive CD4+ cells were sorted via CD45RO/CCR7/CD25/CD127/CD95/CD27. This clone was recorded a few times. Its target is unknown. The source is a young woman in good health. The sample taken for sequencing was Tregs from blood.

In nucleotides, the CDR3 is TGTGCCAGCAGCTTAGTTACGGGACAGAGCTATGGCTACACCTTC. Translated: CASSLVTGQSYGYTF. This chain connects TRBV7-2 to TRBJ1-2; 7 bases fit TRBD1. This CDR3 has 15 amino acids. J was trimmed by 4 bases and V by 1 base; bases with no gene match: 6. CDR1 and CDR2 (germline): SGHTA, FQGNSA.